The 22 T cell receptor beta chains below all came from one sample that was sequenced in a study of type 1 and type 2 diabetes patients. The PCR template was genomic DNA. Amplification of the beta chain CDR3 used 30 forward and 13 reverse multiplex primers. In TCRdb, the multiplex PCR reads were re-called with MiXCR into one record per CDR3 protein. This table has 250,000 or so distinct CDR3 sequences, 45% to 60% appearing once. Sequenced: peripheral blood mononuclear cells (PBMCs). The receptors come from a man between 18 and 35 years old with type 2 diabetes.

The rearrangement links TRBV5-1 to TRBJ2-5; 8 positions agree with TRBD2. The J call is uncertain, as TRBJ2-1 better fits the DNA end. This CDR3 is 12 amino acids long. CDR1 and CDR2 from the germline V gene are SGHRS and YFSETQ. The DNA for the CDR3 is TGCGCCAGCAGCGAGACTAGCGATGAGCAGTTCTTC. It specifies CASSETSDEQFF.

This chain uses TRBV6-2 or TRBV6-3 with TRBJ2-6; the D gene could be TRBD1 or TRBD2 (6 bases each). The CDR3 spans 16 residues. V was trimmed by 2 bases and J by 2 bases, leaving 10 bases between them. The V gene's germline CDR1 is MNHEY and CDR2 SVGEGT. The CDR3 coding sequence is TGTGCCAGCAGTTACGGGGGGCTCACTGGGGCCAACGTCCTGACTTTC. Translated: CASSYGGLTGANVLTF.

This clonotype occurred many times. The chain has TRBV6-4 and TRBJ2-1; the D gene is possibly TRBD2 (6 bases). V was cut by 3 bases and J by 5 bases, with 8 bases left in between. The CDR3 runs 13 residues. Germline assignment: CDR1 MRHNA and CDR2 SNTAGT. This CDR3 reads CASSEREHNEQFF. CDR3 DNA: TGTGCCAGCAGTGAGCGGGAACACAATGAGCAGTTCTTC.

The chain recombines TRBV6-1 with TRBJ1-2; D might be TRBD1 (6 bases). The CDR3 extends over 15 amino acids. V was shortened by 2 bases and J by 1 base, with 11 bases between the two germline ends. Germline-derived CDR1 and CDR2 are MNHNS and SASEGT. The CDR3 DNA follows: TGTGCCAGCAGTGAAAGGCGGGGGCTTAACTATGGCTACACCTTC. Its protein product is CASSERRGLNYGYTF.

The CDR3: CAWSADRSNEKLFF. The DNA for the CDR3 is TGTGCCTGGAGTGCCGACAGGAGTAATGAAAAACTGTTTTTT. The rearrangement joins TRBV30 to TRBJ1-4; D might be TRBD1 (6 bases). The CDR3 runs to 14 residues. Deletions cut 1 base from V and 4 bases from J, with 10 bases between. Germline values: CDR1 GTSNPN, CDR2 SVGIG (reference sequence).

The chain recombines TRBV19 with TRBJ1-4; 7 nucleotides align to TRBD1. Germline V gives CDR1 LNHDA, CDR2 SQIVND (reference sequence). J was trimmed by 8 bases and V by 7 bases; bases with no gene match: 10. CDR3 length: 14 amino acids. CDR3 sequence reads: CASKKAGQAEKLFF. For the CDR3, the DNA is TGTGCCAGTAAAAAGGCCGGACAGGCCGAAAAACTGTTTTTT.

The chain uses TRBV9 and TRBJ1-1; TRBD1 matches at 7 bases. Germline V lookup: CDR1 SGDLS, CDR2 YYNGEE. This CDR3 region has 15 residues. After removal of 3 bases from V and 1 base from J, the junction contained 6 bases not matched to a gene. This CDR3 is CASSAGDRSNTEAFF. The CDR3 nucleotides are TGTGCCAGCAGCGCCGGGGACAGATCGAACACTGAAGCTTTCTTT.

CDR3 sequence (DNA): TGTGCCAGCAGCCAGCGCCGGGACATTAACTATGGCTACACCTTC. Translated: CASSQRRDINYGYTF. This chain links TRBV28 with TRBJ1-2, with a tentative D call TRBD1 (6 bases). The CDR3 is 15 residues long. Germline V CDR1 and CDR2: MDHEN, SYDVKM. V dropped 6 bases and J dropped 1 base, with 15 bases sitting between them.

The chain uses TRBV27 and TRBJ1-1; perhaps TRBD1 as D (5 bases). Trimming removed 6 bases from V and 5 bases from J, with 16 bases in between. The CDR3 runs 14 residues. Looked up from germline, CDR1 is MNHEY and CDR2 is SMNVEV (reference sequence). The CDR3 loop reads CASSQVRGGTEAFF. DNA of the CDR3: TGTGCCAGCAGCCAAGTGAGGGGAGGAACTGAAGCTTTCTTT.

This clonotype was seen just once. The chain is built from TRBV19 and TRBJ1-4, with D uncertain. V lost 3 bases, J lost 1 base, and 9 bases lay in between. CDR1 and CDR2 from the germline V gene are LNHDA and SQIVND (reference sequence). The CDR3 covers 15 residues. The CDR3 bases are TGTGCCAGTAGTATGGGCGGCGGAACTAATGAAAAACTGTTTTTT. It yields the protein CASSMGGGTNEKLFF.

This clonotype was seen at least ten times. The chain is built from TRBV30 and TRBJ2-7; D may be TRBD1 (6 bases). The length of the CDR3 is 12 residues. Germline CDR1 is GTSNPN and CDR2 is SVGIG (reference sequence). Deletions cut 8 bases from V and 3 bases from J, with 14 bases between. CDR3 loop: CAVNLGGYEQYF. CDR3 bases: TGTGCCGTTAACTTAGGGGGCTACGAGCAGTACTTC.

This clonotype was counted once. This chain joins TRBV28 and TRBJ2-1; 11 positions agree with TRBD2. Unmatched junction bases numbered 4, after V lost 1 base and J lost 5 bases. The CDR3 is 16 amino acids. Germline loops: CDR1 MDHEN, CDR2 SYDVKM. This CDR3 reads CASSLFTSGRNNEQFF. CDR3 sequence (DNA): TGTGCCAGCAGTTTATTCACTAGCGGGAGAAACAATGAGCAGTTCTTC.

The genes are TRBV19 and TRBJ2-3; 8 bases align to TRBD2. The CDR3 consists of 14 residues. Germline V gene data show CDR1 as LNHDA and CDR2 as SQIVND (reference sequence). Unmatched junction bases numbered 10, after V lost 11 bases and J lost 3 bases. DNA of the CDR3: TGTGCCTCCGGGGGGGCAGGGTTGACAGATACGCAGTATTTT. It translates to CASGGAGLTDTQYF.

This chain uses TRBV20-1 with TRBJ2-5, with 9 bases matching TRBD2. Trimming at V came to 7 bases and at J to 4 bases, leaving 4 bases not matched to a gene. Per the germline V gene, CDR1 is DFQATT and CDR2 is SNEGSKA (reference sequence). This CDR3 contains 12 residues. The chain's CDR3 is CSGIAGAETQYF. The CDR3 bases are TGCAGTGGTATAGCGGGAGCAGAGACCCAGTACTTC.

This clonotype was detected ten times or more. This chain connects TRBV10-3 to TRBJ2-5, with a weak D call TRBD2 (6 bases). The CDR3 has 14 amino acids. V was trimmed by 6 bases and J by 4 bases, leaving 15 bases between them. Germline V gives CDR1 ENHRY, CDR2 SYGVKD. CDR3 in DNA: TGTGCCATCAGAAAGACTAGGAGGGCAGAGACCCAGTACTTC. This gives the protein CAIRKTRRAETQYF.

The V call is TRBV4-1, the J call TRBJ1-1; unclear D gene. The length of the CDR3 is 16 residues. The germline CDR1 and CDR2 sequences are MGHRA and YSYEKL. V lost 2 bases to trimming and J lost 0 bases, with 13 bases between them. The DNA for the CDR3 is TGCGCCAGCAGCCAAACACCCTGGGCTATGAACACTGAAGCTTTCTTT. Translating gives CASSQTPWAMNTEAFF.

Of note for this clonotype: Sequence at one end of the junction differs from germline and may be a read error. The V call is TRBV12-3 or TRBV12-4, the J call TRBJ2-7; the match to TRBD1 covers 9 bases. This CDR3 has 13 residues. The DNA of the CDR3 is TGTACCAGCAGTTTTGACAGGGGGAGTAAGCAGTACTTC. Amino acid sequence: CTSSFDRGSKQYF.

This clonotype was found a few times. This chain links TRBV7-9 with TRBJ1-5, with D unresolved. Per germline, CDR1 SEHNR and CDR2 FQNEAQ (reference sequence). Between the trimmed V and J ends, which lost 4 bases and 5 bases, there was a span of 9 bases. This CDR3 contains 13 residues. The CDR3 DNA reads TGTGCCAGCAGCTCCAGTGGGGATCAGCCCCAGCATTTT. Translated: CASSSSGDQPQHF.

The table lists this clonotype with a few counts. J is TRBJ2-7 and V is TRBV29-1, with 8 nucleotides matching TRBD2. Germline values: CDR1 SQVTM, CDR2 ANQGSEA. The CDR3 is 12 residues long. The J segment lost 6 bases and the V segment lost 5 bases, leaving 6 bases of the junction unmatched. The CDR3 is CSVQREFSEQYF. In DNA, the CDR3 is TGCAGCGTTCAGCGGGAGTTCAGCGAGCAGTACTTC.

V usage is TRBV15 and J usage is TRBJ1-5; D gene uncertain. Germline V gene lookup returns CDR1 LNHNV and CDR2 YYDKDF (reference sequence). This CDR3 spans 12 amino acids. Trimming removed 0 bases at V and 9 bases at J, with 6 bases between. This CDR3 is CATSRDDGPQHF. CDR3 DNA: TGTGCCACCAGCAGAGACGACGGGCCCCAGCATTTT. Using reference TRBV15 and TRBJ1-5 for the parts outside the CDR3, the full variable domain is DAMVIQNPRYQVTQFGKPVTLSCSQTLNHNVMYWYQQKSSQAPKLLFHYYDKDFNNEADTPDNFQSRRPNTSFCFLDIRSPGLGDTAMYLCATSRDDGPQHFGDGTRLSIL.

This clonotype was seen more than once but under ten times. The chain joins TRBV18 to TRBJ2-1, with D perhaps given as TRBD1 or TRBD2 (6 bases each). The CDR3 has 17 amino acids. Trimming shortened V by 2 bases and J by 0 bases, and 14 bases separated the two germline ends. The germline V gene has CDR1 KGHSH and CDR2 LQKENI. This chain's CDR3 is CASSPFQRGASYNEQFF. The CDR3 region has the DNA TGTGCCAGCTCACCATTTCAGAGGGGGGCCTCCTACAATGAGCAGTTCTTC.

The chain recombines TRBV2 with TRBJ1-1; D remains unclear. This CDR3 comprises 14 residues. The germline V gene has CDR1 SNHLY and CDR2 FYNNEI. Trimming removed 6 bases at V and 4 bases at J, with 15 bases between. As DNA, the CDR3 is TGTGCCAGCAGCTTGGGGTCTGTGAGCACTGAAGCTTTCTTT. Translation: CASSLGSVSTEAFF.